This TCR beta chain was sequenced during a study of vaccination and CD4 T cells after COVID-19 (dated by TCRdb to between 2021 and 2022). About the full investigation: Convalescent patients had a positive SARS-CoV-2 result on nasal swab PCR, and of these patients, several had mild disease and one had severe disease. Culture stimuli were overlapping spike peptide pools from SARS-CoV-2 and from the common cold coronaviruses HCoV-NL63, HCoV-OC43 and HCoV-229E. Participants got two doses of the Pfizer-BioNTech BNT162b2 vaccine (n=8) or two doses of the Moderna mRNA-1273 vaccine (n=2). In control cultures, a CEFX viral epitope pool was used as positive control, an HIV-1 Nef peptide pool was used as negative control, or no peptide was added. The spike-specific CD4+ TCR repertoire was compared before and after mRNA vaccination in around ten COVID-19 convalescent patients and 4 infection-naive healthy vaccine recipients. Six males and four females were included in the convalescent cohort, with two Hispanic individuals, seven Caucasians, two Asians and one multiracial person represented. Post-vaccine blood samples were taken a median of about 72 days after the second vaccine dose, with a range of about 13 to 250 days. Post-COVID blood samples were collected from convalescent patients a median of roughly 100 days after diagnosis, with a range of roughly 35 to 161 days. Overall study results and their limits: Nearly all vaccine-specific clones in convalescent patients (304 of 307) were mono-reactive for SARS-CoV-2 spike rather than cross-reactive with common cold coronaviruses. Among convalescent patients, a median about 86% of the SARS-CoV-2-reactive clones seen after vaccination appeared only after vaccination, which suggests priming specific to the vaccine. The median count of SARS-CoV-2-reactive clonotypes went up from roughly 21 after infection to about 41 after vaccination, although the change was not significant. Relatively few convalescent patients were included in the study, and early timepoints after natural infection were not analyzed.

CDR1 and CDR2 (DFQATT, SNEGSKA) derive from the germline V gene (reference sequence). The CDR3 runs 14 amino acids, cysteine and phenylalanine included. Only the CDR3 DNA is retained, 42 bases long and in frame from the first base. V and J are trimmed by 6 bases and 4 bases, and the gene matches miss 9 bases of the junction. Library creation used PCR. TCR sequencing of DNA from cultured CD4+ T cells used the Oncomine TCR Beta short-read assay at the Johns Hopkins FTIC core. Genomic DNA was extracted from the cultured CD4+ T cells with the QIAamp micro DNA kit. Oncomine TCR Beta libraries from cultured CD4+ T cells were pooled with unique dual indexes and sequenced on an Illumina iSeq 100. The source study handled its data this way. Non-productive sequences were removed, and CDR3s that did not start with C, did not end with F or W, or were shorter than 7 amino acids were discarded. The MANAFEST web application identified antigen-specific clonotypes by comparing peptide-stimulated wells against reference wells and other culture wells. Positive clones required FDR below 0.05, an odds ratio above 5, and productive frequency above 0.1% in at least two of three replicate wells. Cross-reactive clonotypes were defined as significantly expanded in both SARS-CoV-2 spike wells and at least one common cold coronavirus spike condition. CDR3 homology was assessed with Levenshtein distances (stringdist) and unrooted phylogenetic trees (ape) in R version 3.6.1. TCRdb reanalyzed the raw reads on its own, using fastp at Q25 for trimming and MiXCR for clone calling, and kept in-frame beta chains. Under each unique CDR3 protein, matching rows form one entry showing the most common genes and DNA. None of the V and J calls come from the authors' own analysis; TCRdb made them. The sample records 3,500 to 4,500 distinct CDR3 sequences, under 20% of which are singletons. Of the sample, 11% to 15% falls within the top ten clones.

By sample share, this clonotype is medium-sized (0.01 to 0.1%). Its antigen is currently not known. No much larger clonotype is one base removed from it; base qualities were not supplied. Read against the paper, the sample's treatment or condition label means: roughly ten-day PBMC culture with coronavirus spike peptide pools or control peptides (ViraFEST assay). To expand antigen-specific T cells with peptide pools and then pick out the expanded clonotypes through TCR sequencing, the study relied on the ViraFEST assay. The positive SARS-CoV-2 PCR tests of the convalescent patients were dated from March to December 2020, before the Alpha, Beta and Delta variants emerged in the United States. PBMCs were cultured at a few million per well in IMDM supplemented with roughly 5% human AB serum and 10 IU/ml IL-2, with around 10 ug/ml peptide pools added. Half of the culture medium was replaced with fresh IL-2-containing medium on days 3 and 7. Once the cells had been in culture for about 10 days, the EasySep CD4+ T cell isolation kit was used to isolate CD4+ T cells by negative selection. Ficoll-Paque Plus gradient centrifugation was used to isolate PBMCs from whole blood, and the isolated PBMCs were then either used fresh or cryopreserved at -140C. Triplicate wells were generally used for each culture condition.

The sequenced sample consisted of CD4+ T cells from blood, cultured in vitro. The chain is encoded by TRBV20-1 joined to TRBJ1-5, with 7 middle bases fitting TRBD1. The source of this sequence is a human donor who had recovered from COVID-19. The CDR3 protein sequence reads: CSATGTDPNQPQHF. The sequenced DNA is TGCAGTGCCACTGGGACAGACCCAAATCAGCCCCAGCATTTT.